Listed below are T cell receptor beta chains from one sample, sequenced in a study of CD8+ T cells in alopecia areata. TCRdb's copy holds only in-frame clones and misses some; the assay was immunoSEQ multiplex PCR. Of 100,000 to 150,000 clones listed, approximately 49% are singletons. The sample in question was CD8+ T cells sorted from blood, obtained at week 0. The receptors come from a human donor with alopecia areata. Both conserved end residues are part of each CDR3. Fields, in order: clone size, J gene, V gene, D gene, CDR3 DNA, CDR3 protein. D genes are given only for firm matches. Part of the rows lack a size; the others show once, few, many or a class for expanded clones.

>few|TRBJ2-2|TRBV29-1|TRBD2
TGCAGCGTTGTGGTAGCGGGGGACACCGGGGAGCTGTTTTTT
CSVVVAGDTGELFF
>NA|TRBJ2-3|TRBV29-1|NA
TGCAGCGCCGTCCTCGGGCTCAAAGATACGCAGTATTTT
CSAVLGLKDTQYF
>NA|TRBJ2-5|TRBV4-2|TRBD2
TGTGCCAGCAGCCCCTCTTCGACTAGCGGGGTAGAGACCCAGTACTTC
CASSPSSTSGVETQYF
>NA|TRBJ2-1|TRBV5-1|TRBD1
TGCGCCAGCACTCGACAGGGCTTTGAGGAGCAGTTCTTC
CASTRQGFEEQFF
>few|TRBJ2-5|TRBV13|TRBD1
TGTGCCAGCACGACAGGGGGAGAGACCCAGTACTTC
CASTTGGETQYF
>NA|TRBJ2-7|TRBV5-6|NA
TGTGCCAGCAGCTTGGGACAAATCTACGAGCAGTACTTC
CASSLGQIYEQYF
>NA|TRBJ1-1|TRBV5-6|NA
TGTGCCAGCAGATTGGGAGGTGGGAACACTGAAGCTTTCTTT
CASRLGGGNTEAFF
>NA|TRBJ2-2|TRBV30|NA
TGTGCCTGGAGTCGGCGGGGAGACACCGGGGAGCTGTTTTTT
CAWSRRGDTGELFF
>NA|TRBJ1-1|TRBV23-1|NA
TGCGCCAGCAGTCAGGGCACTGAAGCTTTCTTT
CASSQGTEAFF
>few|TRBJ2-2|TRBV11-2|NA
TGTGCCAGCAGCTTAGATTTGTTCGGCGAGAACACCGGGGAGCTGTTTTTT
CASSLDLFGENTGELFF
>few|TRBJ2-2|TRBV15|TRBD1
TGTGCCACCACCGGGACAGCAAACACCGGGGAGCTGTTTTTT
CATTGTANTGELFF
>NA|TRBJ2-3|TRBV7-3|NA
TGTGCCAGCAGCTCATTACTAGCTATCGCAGATACGCAGTATTTT
CASSSLLAIADTQYF
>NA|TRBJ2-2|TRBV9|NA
TGTGCCAGCAGCGTAGGGATCCGTGGCACCGGGGAGCTGTTTTTT
CASSVGIRGTGELFF
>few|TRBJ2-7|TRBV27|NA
TGTGCCAGCACCCCCGTCGGAGGGGCCCACGAGCAGTACTTC
CASTPVGGAHEQYF
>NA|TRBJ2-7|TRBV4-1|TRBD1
TGCGCCAGCAGCCAATCCGGGACAGGGACCTACGAGCAGTACTTC
CASSQSGTGTYEQYF
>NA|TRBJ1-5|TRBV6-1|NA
TGTGCCAGCAGTGAACACGGGGGCAATCAGCCCCAGCATTTT
CASSEHGGNQPQHF
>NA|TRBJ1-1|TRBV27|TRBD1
TGTGCCAGCAGATGGACAGGGGGCTACACTGAAGCTTTCTTT
CASRWTGGYTEAFF
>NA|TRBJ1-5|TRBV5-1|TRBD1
TGCGCCAGCAGCTTGGCAGGGGGCCATCAGCCCCAGCATTTT
CASSLAGGHQPQHF
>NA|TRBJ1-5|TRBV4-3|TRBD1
TGCGCCAGCAGCCGGTGGACAGGGGCGGATCAGCCCCAGCATTTT
CASSRWTGADQPQHF